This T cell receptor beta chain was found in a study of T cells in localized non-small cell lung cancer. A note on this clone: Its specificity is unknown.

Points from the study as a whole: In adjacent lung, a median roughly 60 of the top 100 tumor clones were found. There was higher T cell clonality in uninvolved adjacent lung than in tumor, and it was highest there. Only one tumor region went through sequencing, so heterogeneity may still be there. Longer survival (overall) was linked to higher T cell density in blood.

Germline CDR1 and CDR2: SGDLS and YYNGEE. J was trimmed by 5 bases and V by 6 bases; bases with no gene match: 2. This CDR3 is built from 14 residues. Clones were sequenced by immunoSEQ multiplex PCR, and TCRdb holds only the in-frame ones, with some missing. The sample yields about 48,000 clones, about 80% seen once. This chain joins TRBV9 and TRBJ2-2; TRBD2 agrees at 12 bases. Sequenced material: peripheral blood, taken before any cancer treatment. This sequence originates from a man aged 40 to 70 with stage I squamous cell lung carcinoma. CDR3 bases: TGTGCCAGCACTGGACTAGCGGGGACCGGGGAGCTGTTTTTT. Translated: CASTGLAGTGELFF.